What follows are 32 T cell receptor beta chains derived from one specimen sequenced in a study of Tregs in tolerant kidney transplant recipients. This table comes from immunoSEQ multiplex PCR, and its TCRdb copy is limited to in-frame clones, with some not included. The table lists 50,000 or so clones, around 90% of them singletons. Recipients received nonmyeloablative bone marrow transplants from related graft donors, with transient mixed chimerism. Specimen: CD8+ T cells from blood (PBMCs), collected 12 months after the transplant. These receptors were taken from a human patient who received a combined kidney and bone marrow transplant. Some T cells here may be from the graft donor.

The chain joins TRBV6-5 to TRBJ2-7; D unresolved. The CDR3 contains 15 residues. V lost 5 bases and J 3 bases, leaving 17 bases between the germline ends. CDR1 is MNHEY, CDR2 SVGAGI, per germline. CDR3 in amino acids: CASSPGYSRHYEQYF. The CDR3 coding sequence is TGTGCCAGCAGTCCTGGTTACAGCCGACACTACGAGCAGTACTTC.

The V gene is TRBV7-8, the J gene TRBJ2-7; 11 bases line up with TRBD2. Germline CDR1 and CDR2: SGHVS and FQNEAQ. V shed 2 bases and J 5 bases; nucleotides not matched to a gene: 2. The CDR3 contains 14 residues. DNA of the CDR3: TGTGCCAGCAGCTTACTAGCGGGAGGTGACGAGCAGTACTTC. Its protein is CASSLLAGGDEQYF.

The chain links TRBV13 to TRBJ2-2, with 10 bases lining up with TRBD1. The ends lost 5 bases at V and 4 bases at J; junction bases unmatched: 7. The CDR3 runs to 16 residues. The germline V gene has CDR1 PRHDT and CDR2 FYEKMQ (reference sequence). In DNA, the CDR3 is TGTGCCAGCAGCGGCCCGGGACAGGGGAGCACCGGGGAGCTGTTTTTT. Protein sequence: CASSGPGQGSTGELFF.

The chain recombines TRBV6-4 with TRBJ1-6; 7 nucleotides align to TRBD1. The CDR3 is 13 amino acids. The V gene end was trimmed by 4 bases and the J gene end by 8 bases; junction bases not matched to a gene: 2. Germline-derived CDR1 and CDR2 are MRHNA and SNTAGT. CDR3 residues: CASSVDRDSPLHF. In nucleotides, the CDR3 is TGTGCCAGCAGTGTCGACAGGGATTCACCCCTCCACTTT.

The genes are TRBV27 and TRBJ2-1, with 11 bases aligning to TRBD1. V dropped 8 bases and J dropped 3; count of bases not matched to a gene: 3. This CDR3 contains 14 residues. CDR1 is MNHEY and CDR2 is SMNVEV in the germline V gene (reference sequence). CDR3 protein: CASSGTGGYNEQFF. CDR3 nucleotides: TGTGCCAGCTCCGGGACAGGGGGCTACAATGAGCAGTTCTTC.

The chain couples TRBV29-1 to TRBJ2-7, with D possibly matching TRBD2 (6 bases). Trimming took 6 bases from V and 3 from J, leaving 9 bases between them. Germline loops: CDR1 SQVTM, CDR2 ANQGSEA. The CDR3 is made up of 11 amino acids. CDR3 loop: CSVGLNYEQYF. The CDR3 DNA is TGCAGCGTCGGACTAAACTACGAGCAGTACTTC.

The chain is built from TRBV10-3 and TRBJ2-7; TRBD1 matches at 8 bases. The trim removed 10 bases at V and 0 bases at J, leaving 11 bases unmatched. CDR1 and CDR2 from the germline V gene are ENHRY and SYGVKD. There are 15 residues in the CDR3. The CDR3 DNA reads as TGTGCCACCCAGGGGGCCGGACAGAGCTCCTACGAGCAGTACTTC. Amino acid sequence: CATQGAGQSSYEQYF.

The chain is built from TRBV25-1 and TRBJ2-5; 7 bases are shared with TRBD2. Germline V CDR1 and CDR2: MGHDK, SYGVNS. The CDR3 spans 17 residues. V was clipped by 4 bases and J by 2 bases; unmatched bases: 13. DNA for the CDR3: TGTGCCAGCAGTGGATTCACCCCGGGAGGTTTTCAAGAGACCCAGTACTTC. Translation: CASSGFTPGGFQETQYF.

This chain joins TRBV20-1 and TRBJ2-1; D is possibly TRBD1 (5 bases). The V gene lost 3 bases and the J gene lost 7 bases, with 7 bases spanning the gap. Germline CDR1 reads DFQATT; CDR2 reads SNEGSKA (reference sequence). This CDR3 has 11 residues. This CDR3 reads CSASKGNEQFF. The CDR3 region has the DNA TGCAGTGCTAGCAAGGGGAATGAGCAGTTCTTC.

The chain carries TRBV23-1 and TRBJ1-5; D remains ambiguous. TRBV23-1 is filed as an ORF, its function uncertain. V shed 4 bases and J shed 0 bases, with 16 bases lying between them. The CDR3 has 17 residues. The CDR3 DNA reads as TGCGCCAGCAGTCTCGATGATTGCTTCTATAGCAATCAGCCCCAGCATTTT. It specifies CASSLDDCFYSNQPQHF.

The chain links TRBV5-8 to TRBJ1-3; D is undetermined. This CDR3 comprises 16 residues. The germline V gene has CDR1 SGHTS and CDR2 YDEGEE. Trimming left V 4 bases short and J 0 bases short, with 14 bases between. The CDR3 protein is CASSPPGRDSGNTIYF. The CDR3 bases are TGTGCCAGCAGCCCCCCCGGACGGGACTCTGGAAACACCATATATTTT. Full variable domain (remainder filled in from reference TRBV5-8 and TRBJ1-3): EAGVTQSPTHLIKTRGQQATLRCSPISGHTSVYWYQQALGLGLQFLLWYDEGEERNRGNFPPRFSGRQFPNYSSELNVNALELEDSALYLCASSPPGRDSGNTIYFGEGSWLTVV.

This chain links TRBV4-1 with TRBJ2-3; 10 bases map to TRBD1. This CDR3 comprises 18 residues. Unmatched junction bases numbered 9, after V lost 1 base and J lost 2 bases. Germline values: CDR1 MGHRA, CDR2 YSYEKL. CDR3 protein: CASSQVQSGTGVTDTQYF. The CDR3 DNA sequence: TGCGCCAGCAGCCAAGTACAATCCGGGACAGGGGTCACAGATACGCAGTATTTT.

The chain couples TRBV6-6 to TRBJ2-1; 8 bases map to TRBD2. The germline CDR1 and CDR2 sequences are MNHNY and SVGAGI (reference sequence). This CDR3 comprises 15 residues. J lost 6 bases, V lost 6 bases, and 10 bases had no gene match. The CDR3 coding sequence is TGTGCCAGCAGCTTTAGCGGGGAGGTCTCCAATGAGCAGTTCTTC. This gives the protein CASSFSGEVSNEQFF.

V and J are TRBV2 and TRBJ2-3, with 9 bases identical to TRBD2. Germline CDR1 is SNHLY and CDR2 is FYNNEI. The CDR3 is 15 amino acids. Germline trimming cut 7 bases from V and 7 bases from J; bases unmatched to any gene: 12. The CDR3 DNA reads TGTGCCAGCACTCTTAGCGGGAGAATCAAGAATACGCAGTATTTT. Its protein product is CASTLSGRIKNTQYF.

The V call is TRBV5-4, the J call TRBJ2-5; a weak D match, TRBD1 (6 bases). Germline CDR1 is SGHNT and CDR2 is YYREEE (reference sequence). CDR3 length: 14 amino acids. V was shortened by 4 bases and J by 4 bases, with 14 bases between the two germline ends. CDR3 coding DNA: TGTGCCAGCAGCCCTTACAGGGATGGAGAGACCCAGTACTTC. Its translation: CASSPYRDGETQYF.

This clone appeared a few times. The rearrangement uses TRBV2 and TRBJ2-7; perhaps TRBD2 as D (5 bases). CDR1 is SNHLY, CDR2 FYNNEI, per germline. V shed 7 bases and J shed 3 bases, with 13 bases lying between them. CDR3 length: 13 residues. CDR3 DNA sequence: TGTGCCAGCAATAGCGCTTCCATCTACGAGCAGTACTTC. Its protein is CASNSASIYEQYF.

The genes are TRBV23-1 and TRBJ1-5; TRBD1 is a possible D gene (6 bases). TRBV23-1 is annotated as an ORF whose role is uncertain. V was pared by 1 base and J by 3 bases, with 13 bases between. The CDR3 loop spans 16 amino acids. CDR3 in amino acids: CASSQWAGAHNQPQHF. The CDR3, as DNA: TGCGCCAGCAGTCAATGGGCAGGGGCCCACAATCAGCCCCAGCATTTT.

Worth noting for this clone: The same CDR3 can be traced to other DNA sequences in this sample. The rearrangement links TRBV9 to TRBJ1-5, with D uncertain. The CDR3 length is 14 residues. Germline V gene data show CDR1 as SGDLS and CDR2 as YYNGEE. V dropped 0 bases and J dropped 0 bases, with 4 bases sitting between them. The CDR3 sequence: CASSVGSSNQPQHF. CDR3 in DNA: TGTGCCAGCAGCGTAGGGAGTAGCAATCAGCCCCAGCATTTT. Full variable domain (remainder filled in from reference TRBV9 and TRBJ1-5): DSGVTQTPKHLITATGQRVTLRCSPRSGDLSVYWYQQSLDQGLQFLIQYYNGEERAKGNILERFSAQQFPDLHSELNLSSLELGDSALYFCASSVGSSNQPQHFGDGTRLSIL.

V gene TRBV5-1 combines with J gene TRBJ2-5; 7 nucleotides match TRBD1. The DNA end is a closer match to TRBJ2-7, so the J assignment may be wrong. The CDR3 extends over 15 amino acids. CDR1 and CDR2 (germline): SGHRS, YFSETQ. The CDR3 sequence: CASSSARQGAYEQYF. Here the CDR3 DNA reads TGCGCCAGCAGTTCGGCTAGGCAGGGGGCCTACGAGCAGTACTTC.

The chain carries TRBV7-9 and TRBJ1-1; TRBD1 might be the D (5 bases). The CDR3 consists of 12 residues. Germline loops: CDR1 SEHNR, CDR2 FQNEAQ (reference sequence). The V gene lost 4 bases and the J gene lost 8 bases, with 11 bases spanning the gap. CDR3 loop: CASSSGGREAFF. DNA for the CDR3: TGTGCCAGCAGCTCCGGGGGGAGAGAAGCTTTCTTT.

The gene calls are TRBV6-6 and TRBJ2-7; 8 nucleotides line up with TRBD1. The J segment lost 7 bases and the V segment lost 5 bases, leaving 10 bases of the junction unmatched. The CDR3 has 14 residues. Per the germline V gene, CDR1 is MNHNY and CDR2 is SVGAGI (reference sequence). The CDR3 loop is CASSKTGVLREQYF. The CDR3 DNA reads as TGTGCCAGCAGTAAGACAGGGGTACTGCGGGAGCAGTACTTC.

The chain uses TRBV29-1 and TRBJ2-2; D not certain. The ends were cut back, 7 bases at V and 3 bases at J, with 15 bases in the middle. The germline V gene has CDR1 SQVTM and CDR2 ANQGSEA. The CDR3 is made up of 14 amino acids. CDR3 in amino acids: CSAHGWADTGELFF. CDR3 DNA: TGCAGCGCCCATGGGTGGGCCGACACCGGGGAGCTGTTTTTT.

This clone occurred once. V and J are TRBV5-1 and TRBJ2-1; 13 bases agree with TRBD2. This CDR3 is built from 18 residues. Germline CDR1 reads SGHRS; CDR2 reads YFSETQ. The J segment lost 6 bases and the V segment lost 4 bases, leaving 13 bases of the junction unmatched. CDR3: CASSLTTSGGAGANEQFF. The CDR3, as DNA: TGCGCCAGCAGCCTCACAACTAGCGGGGGGGCCGGCGCCAATGAGCAGTTCTTC.

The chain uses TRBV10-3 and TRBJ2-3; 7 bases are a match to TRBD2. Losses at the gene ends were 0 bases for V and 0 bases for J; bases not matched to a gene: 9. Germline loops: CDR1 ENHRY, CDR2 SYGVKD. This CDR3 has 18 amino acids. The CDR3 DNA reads TGTGCCATCAGTGAGTCGGGGAGGGGCAGAGCTAGCACAGATACGCAGTATTTT. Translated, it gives CAISESGRGRASTDTQYF.

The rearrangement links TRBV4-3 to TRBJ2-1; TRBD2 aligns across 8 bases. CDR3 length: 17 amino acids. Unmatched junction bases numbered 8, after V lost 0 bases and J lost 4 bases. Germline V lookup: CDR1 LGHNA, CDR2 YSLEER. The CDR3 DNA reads TGCGCCAGCAGCCAAGATATGGGCGGGAGGAATTACAATGAGCAGTTCTTC. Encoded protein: CASSQDMGGRNYNEQFF.

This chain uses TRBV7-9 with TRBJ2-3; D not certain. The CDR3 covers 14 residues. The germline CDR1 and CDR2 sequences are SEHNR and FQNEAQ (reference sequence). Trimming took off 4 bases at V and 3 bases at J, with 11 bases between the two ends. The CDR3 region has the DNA TGTGCCAGCAGCTCAGTCCTTGGTACAGATACGCAGTATTTT. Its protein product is CASSSVLGTDTQYF.

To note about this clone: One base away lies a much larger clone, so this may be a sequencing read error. The CDR3 DNA sequence: TGTGCCAGCAGCTTAGTGCTAGCGGGAGAGAATGAGCAGTTCTTC. Residues: CASSLVLAGENEQFF. The genes are TRBV13 and TRBJ2-1; 10 bases line up with TRBD2. V shed 1 base and J 7 bases; nucleotides not matched to a gene: 4. CDR1 PRHDT and CDR2 FYEKMQ come from the germline V gene (reference sequence). The CDR3 length is 15 residues.

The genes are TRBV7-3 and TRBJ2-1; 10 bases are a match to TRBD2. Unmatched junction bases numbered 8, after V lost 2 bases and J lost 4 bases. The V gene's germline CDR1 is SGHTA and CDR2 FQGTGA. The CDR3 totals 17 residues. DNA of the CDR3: TGTGCCAGCAGCTTATTCGGGACTAGCGTACTATACAATGAGCAGTTCTTC. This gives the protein CASSLFGTSVLYNEQFF.

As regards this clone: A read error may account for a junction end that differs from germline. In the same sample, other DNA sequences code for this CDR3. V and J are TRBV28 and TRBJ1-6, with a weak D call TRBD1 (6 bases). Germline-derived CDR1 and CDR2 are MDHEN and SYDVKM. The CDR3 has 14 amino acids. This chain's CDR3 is CASTSDRNNSPLHF. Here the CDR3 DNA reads TGTGCCAGCACCTCTGACAGGAATAATTCCCCCCTCCACTTT.

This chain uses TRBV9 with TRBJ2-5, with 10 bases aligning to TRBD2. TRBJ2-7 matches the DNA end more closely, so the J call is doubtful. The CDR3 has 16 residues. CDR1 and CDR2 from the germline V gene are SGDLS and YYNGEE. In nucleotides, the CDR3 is TGTGCCAGCAGCGTAGATCCTAGCGGGAGCTCCTACGAGCAGTACTTC. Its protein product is CASSVDPSGSSYEQYF.

CDR3 sequence (DNA): TGCGCCAGCCGAGGGAATTCCTACGAGCAGTACTTC. It encodes CASRGNSYEQYF. The chain couples TRBV10-2 to TRBJ2-7; possible D gene TRBD2, 5 bases. Trimming removed 8 bases at V and 1 base at J, with 9 bases between. The CDR3 is 12 residues long. Germline V gene data show CDR1 as WSHSY and CDR2 as SAAADI.

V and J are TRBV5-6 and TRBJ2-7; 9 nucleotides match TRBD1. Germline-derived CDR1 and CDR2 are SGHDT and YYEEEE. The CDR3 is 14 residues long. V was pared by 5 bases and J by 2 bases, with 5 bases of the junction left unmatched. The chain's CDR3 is CASSWGTGPYEQYF. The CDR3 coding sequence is TGTGCCAGCAGTTGGGGGACAGGGCCCTACGAGCAGTACTTC.